Shown below are 27 T cell receptor beta chains from a single sample sequenced in a study of CD8+CD57+ T cells in acquired aplastic anemia. Patients chosen for sequencing had shown CD8+CD57+ cell expansion by flow cytometry. TCR beta VDJ and CDR3 profiling used genomic DNA as template. Each CDR3 protein gets one entry after TCRdb re-called the reads with MiXCR. The sample includes about 250,000 distinct CDR3 sequences, more than 45% seen only once; the top ten take approximately 7.8%. Sequencing was done on a sample of sorted CD4+, CD8+, or CD8+CD57+ T cells (not recorded which) from PBMCs. The receptors shown here come from a human donor with aplastic anemia.

This chain connects TRBV2 to TRBJ2-5; D gene ambiguous. The germline CDR1 and CDR2 sequences are SNHLY and FYNNEI. Trimming cost V 5 bases and J 2 bases, with 9 bases left between them. The CDR3 is 13 amino acids. CDR3: CASSSMGQETQYF. CDR3 bases: TGTGCCAGCAGTTCGATGGGTCAAGAGACCCAGTACTTC.

The chain uses TRBV7-2 and TRBJ2-3; D remains unclear. V was pared by 0 bases and J by 4 bases, with 14 bases between. Germline-derived CDR1 and CDR2 are SGHTA and FQGNSA. The CDR3 has 16 amino acids. As DNA, the CDR3 is TGTGCCAGCAGCTTAGCTTTGGGGATGCCCCCAGATACGCAGTATTTT. Protein sequence: CASSLALGMPPDTQYF.

The table lists this clonotype with a few counts. V and J are TRBV25-1 and TRBJ2-5; 10 nucleotides line up with TRBD1. This CDR3 contains 15 residues. The ends lost 5 bases at V and 2 bases at J; junction bases unmatched: 5. Germline CDR1 reads MGHDK; CDR2 reads SYGVNS. The CDR3, as DNA: TGTGCCAGCAGTACCCGGGACAGGGGACAAGAGACCCAGTACTTC. It is translated as CASSTRDRGQETQYF.

This clonotype was seen more than once but under ten times. This chain uses TRBV9 with TRBJ2-1; 13 bases align to TRBD2. Germline CDR1 and CDR2: SGDLS and YYNGEE. V dropped 7 bases and J dropped 6; count of bases not matched to a gene: 7. This CDR3 is built from 15 residues. The CDR3 is CASGIWTSGSNEQFF. DNA of the CDR3: TGTGCCAGCGGCATATGGACTAGCGGGAGCAATGAGCAGTTCTTC.

Comments on this clonotype: A much larger clone lies a single base off, so this may be a read error. Since the CDR3 does not end with the conserved phenylalanine or tryptophan, this likely comes from a read error. No DNA is shown, since the ends of the CDR3 on it are uncertain; the CDR3 is the one TCRdb lists. CDR3: CASSLQGSEYS. The chain joins TRBV7-8 to TRBJ2-7; the listed D gene, TRBD1, was not tested against the DNA. Germline V gene sequence: CDR1 SGHVS, CDR2 FQNEAQ. The CDR3 is 11 residues long, ends included.

The chain is built from TRBV7-9 and TRBJ2-6; D not certain. Germline assignment: CDR1 SEHNR and CDR2 FQNEAQ (reference sequence). This CDR3 is built from 14 residues. V lost 5 bases and J lost 1, with 6 bases in between. In DNA, the CDR3 is TGTGCCAGCAGCCAATTTTCTGGGGCCAACGTCCTGACTTTC. This sequence encodes CASSQFSGANVLTF.

This clonotype was detected many times. This chain links TRBV7-6 with TRBJ1-5; no reliable D call. CDR3 length: 18 residues. The germline gives CDR1 SGHVS, CDR2 FNYEAQ. V lost 2 bases, J lost 0 bases, and 17 bases lay in between. The CDR3 here is CASSLQLGDRHSNQPQHF. CDR3 sequence (DNA): TGTGCCAGCAGCTTACAGTTGGGCGATCGACATAGCAATCAGCCCCAGCATTTT.

This clonotype was counted at least ten times. The rearrangement joins TRBV13 to TRBJ2-5, with D uncertain. Germline CDR1 is PRHDT and CDR2 is FYEKMQ (reference sequence). Trimming pared 3 bases from V and 5 bases from J, leaving 13 bases between. The CDR3 sequence is 14 residues long. The chain's CDR3 is CASSLGLTRETQYF. As DNA, the CDR3 is TGTGCCAGCAGCTTGGGCTTGACCCGCGAGACCCAGTACTTC.

In this sample, this clonotype turned up many times. The junction shows a germline mismatch at one end, possibly a read error. V and J are TRBV4-1 and TRBJ2-7, with D perhaps TRBD1 (6 bases). CDR1 and CDR2 from the germline V gene are MGHRA and YSYEKL. The length of the CDR3 is 12 residues. CDR3 sequence reads: CASSQDSYEQYF. In DNA, the CDR3 is TGTGCCAGCAGCCAGGACAGTTACGAGCAGTACTTC.

This clonotype has at least ten counts. The gene calls are TRBV19 and TRBJ2-7; D gene ambiguous. V was shortened by 1 base and J by 1 base, with 11 bases between the two germline ends. Germline-derived CDR1 and CDR2 are LNHDA and SQIVND (reference sequence). The CDR3 contains 15 residues. Here the CDR3 reads CASSIGTESSYEQYF. CDR3 DNA sequence: TGTGCCAGTAGTATAGGCACAGAGAGTTCCTACGAGCAGTACTTC.

On this clonotype: It may be a read error: a sequence one base away is much more abundant. It is likely a read error, because the conserved phenylalanine at the end of the CDR3 is missing. The V gene is TRBV6-6, the J gene TRBJ2-1; no clear D gene. CDR1 is MNHNY and CDR2 is SVGAGI in the germline V gene (reference sequence). This CDR3 has 11 amino acids. V lost 4 bases, J lost 5 bases, and 3 bases lay in between. The CDR3 here is CASSFDNEQFS. CDR3 bases: TGTGCCAGCAGTTTTGACAATGAGCAGTTCTCC.

The chain carries TRBV27 and TRBJ1-3; 8 nucleotides agree with TRBD1. The V gene's germline CDR1 is MNHEY and CDR2 SMNVEV (reference sequence). The CDR3 sequence is 17 residues long. Unmatched junction bases numbered 9, after V lost 5 bases and J lost 0 bases. The CDR3 nucleotides are TGTGCCAGCAGTCTCCCGGACAGGGCCTTCTCTGGAAACACCATATATTTT. It specifies CASSLPDRAFSGNTIYF.

This clonotype was counted ten times or more. V and J are TRBV2 and TRBJ1-3, with unresolved D. Germline lookup yields CDR1 SNHLY and CDR2 FYNNEI. Between the trimmed V and J ends, which lost 0 bases and 0 bases, there was a span of 18 bases. The CDR3 runs to 19 residues. The CDR3 sequence is CASSEALVAENFSGNTIYF. The CDR3 region has the DNA TGTGCCAGCAGTGAAGCGCTTGTGGCGGAAAACTTCTCTGGAAACACCATATATTTT.

For the CDR3, the DNA is TGCAGTGCTAGAGACCAACAGGGGCCTTTGAGGGGCTACACCTTC. Translated, it gives CSARDQQGPLRGYTF. The rearrangement uses TRBV20-1 and TRBJ1-2; TRBD1 agrees at 7 bases. The CDR3 extends over 15 amino acids. Germline CDR1 reads DFQATT; CDR2 reads SNEGSKA (reference sequence). Germline trimming cut 0 bases from V and 8 bases from J; bases unmatched to any gene: 12.

This sequence joins TRBV28 and TRBJ2-2; the D is unclear. This CDR3 is 13 amino acids long. Germline V gene data show CDR1 as MDHEN and CDR2 as SYDVKM. The ends were cut back, 4 bases at V and 9 bases at J, with 12 bases in the middle. CDR3 sequence: CASSSPPGWELFF. CDR3 DNA sequence: TGTGCCAGCAGTTCCCCTCCTGGGTGGGAGCTGTTTTTT.

The V gene is TRBV2, the J gene TRBJ1-2; TRBD1 is a possible D gene (5 bases). CDR3 length equals 13 residues. The germline V gene encodes CDR1 SNHLY and CDR2 FYNNEI. Trimming took off 9 bases at V and 4 bases at J, with 15 bases between the two ends. CDR3 protein: CARASGGTYGYTF. DNA of the CDR3: TGTGCCAGAGCCAGCGGGGGGACCTATGGCTACACCTTC.

This clonotype has a count of ten or more. The genes are TRBV9 and TRBJ2-3, with TRBD2 matching 9 bases. J was trimmed by 3 bases and V by 0 bases; bases with no gene match: 8. The CDR3 loop spans 17 amino acids. Germline V gene sequence: CDR1 SGDLS, CDR2 YYNGEE. The CDR3 loop is CASSVDGSGSRTDTQYF. CDR3 DNA sequence: TGTGCCAGCAGCGTAGATGGTAGCGGGAGCCGTACAGATACGCAGTATTTT.

This clonotype was counted only a few times. The chain links TRBV27 to TRBJ1-1, with D uncertain. CDR3 length equals 13 residues. CDR1 is MNHEY, CDR2 SMNVEV, per germline (reference sequence). The germline V and J ends were trimmed by 7 bases and 1 base, with 10 bases remaining between them. The CDR3 reads CASNPGGNTEAFF. DNA of the CDR3: TGTGCCAGCAACCCGGGAGGGAACACTGAAGCTTTCTTT.

This clonotype was seen many times. The chain recombines TRBV27 with TRBJ2-3, with D uncertain. V was shortened by 3 bases and J by 2 bases, with 6 bases between the two germline ends. The CDR3 sequence is 13 residues long. CDR1 and CDR2 from the germline V gene are MNHEY and SMNVEV (reference sequence). The CDR3 spells CASSLGTTDTQYF. Here the CDR3 DNA reads TGTGCCAGCAGTTTGGGCACCACAGATACGCAGTATTTT.

The chain recombines TRBV15 with TRBJ1-2; weak D call: TRBD1 (6 bases). Germline V gene sequence: CDR1 LNHNV, CDR2 YYDKDF (reference sequence). The CDR3 has 13 amino acids. Trimming left V 6 bases short and J 4 bases short, with 12 bases between. CDR3 sequence (DNA): TGTGCCACCAGAGACAGGACCTCCTATGGCTACACCTTC. Its protein product is CATRDRTSYGYTF.

The gene calls are TRBV19 and TRBJ2-7, with TRBD1 matching 10 bases. After removal of 9 bases from V and 5 bases from J, the junction contained 7 bases not matched to a gene. This CDR3 region has 13 residues. CDR1 and CDR2 from the germline V gene are LNHDA and SQIVND (reference sequence). This CDR3 reads CARDGQGVDEQYF. The CDR3 DNA follows: TGTGCCAGGGATGGACAGGGGGTCGACGAGCAGTACTTC.

V gene TRBV29-1 combines with J gene TRBJ1-1; D is undetermined. Trimming took 3 bases from V and 5 from J, leaving 7 bases between them. The length of the CDR3 is 11 residues. Germline CDR1 SQVTM, CDR2 ANQGSEA. The DNA of the CDR3 is TGCAGCGTTGATCTGGGGACTGAAGCTTTCTTT. Encoded protein: CSVDLGTEAFF.

This clonotype was seen repeatedly, ten times or more. The chain combines TRBV10-1 with TRBJ2-1, with a weak D call TRBD2 (5 bases). The ends were cut back, 4 bases at V and 4 bases at J, with 5 bases in the middle. Germline values: CDR1 WNHNN, CDR2 SYGVQD (reference sequence). This CDR3 is 12 amino acids long. The CDR3 sequence: CASSAGYNEQFF. The DNA of the CDR3 is TGCGCCAGCAGTGCGGGGTACAATGAGCAGTTCTTC.

The chain uses TRBV2 and TRBJ1-2, with D maybe TRBD1 (6 bases). Trimming took 4 bases from V and 1 from J, leaving 22 bases between them. Germline V gene lookup returns CDR1 SNHLY and CDR2 FYNNEI. The CDR3 runs to 18 residues. CDR3 in DNA: TGTGCCAGCAGTGGGGGGGGCCGACCAAGTGATTTTAACTATGGCTACACCTTC. This sequence encodes CASSGGGRPSDFNYGYTF. Complete variable domain (other parts from reference TRBV2 and TRBJ1-2): EPEVTQTPSHQVTQMGQEVILRCVPISNHLYFYWYRQILGQKVEFLVSFYNNEISEKSEIFDDQFSVERPDGSNFTLKIRSTKLEDSAMYFCASSGGGRPSDFNYGYTFGSGTRLTVV.

The chain recombines TRBV24-1 with TRBJ1-6; 7 bases fit TRBD1. V lost 6 bases to trimming and J lost 13 bases; unmatched junction nucleotides: 11. The CDR3 runs to 14 residues. Germline V gene data show CDR1 as KGHDR and CDR2 as SFDVKD. CDR3 DNA sequence: TGTGCCACCAGTCTCGGGACAGAAGACAGGCCCCTCCACTTT. This sequence encodes CATSLGTEDRPLHF.

The rearrangement links TRBV2 to TRBJ1-5; the D gene is possibly TRBD1 (5 bases). Trimming removed 5 bases from V and 5 bases from J, with 19 bases in between. There are 16 residues in the CDR3. Germline V gene data show CDR1 as SNHLY and CDR2 as FYNNEI. The CDR3 reads CASSFTGAREDQPQHF. In DNA form, the CDR3 reads TGTGCCAGCAGTTTTACCGGGGCTCGAGAGGATCAGCCCCAGCATTTT.

The rearrangement joins TRBV12-5 to TRBJ1-6; TRBD1 matches 7 bases. V shed 1 base, J shed 8 bases, and the junction held 2 bases outside the gene matches. Germline V gene sequence: CDR1 LGHNT, CDR2 FRNRAP. The CDR3 runs 14 residues. The CDR3 loop is CASGLGRGDSPLHF. CDR3 sequence (DNA): TGTGCTAGTGGTTTGGGCAGGGGGGATTCACCCCTCCACTTT. Complete variable domain (other parts from reference TRBV12-5 and TRBJ1-6): DARVTQTPRHKVTEMGQEVTMRCQPILGHNTVFWYRQTMMQGLELLAYFRNRAPLDDSGMPKDRFSAEMPDATLATLKIQPSEPRDSAVYFCASGLGRGDSPLHFGNGTRLTVT.